This T cell receptor beta chain originates from a study of shared clonotypes between healthy human individuals. Study at large: Each donor's CD8 memory used one plate, CD8 naive two, each CD4 subset three. Study conclusions and caveats: The expectation was that sequencing depth would affect clonotype sharing among donors.

About this clone itself: Its antigen remains unknown.

Naive CD8 populations comprised CD45RO-negative cells positively selected for CCR7, excluding terminally differentiated effector memory CD45RA+ cells. Several immunoSEQ 96-well plates shared each subset's DNA, each plate a replicate. Sequenced by immunoSEQ multiplex PCR; TCRdb stores in-frame clones only, minus some. The table records 560,000 or so clones, about 95% of them present only once. V shed 0 bases and J shed 11 bases, with 16 bases lying between them. This CDR3 has 14 residues. Germline V gene data show CDR1 as PRHDT and CDR2 as FYEKMQ (reference sequence). The sequenced material came from naive CD8+ T cells sorted from blood. This receptor was taken from a woman aged 30 to 39 in good health. The chain uses TRBV13 and TRBJ1-1; a weak D match, TRBD1 (5 bases). The CDR3 loop reads CASSLGQGRRWAFF. CDR3 DNA: TGTGCCAGCAGCTTAGGGCAGGGACGGCGGTGGGCTTTCTTT.